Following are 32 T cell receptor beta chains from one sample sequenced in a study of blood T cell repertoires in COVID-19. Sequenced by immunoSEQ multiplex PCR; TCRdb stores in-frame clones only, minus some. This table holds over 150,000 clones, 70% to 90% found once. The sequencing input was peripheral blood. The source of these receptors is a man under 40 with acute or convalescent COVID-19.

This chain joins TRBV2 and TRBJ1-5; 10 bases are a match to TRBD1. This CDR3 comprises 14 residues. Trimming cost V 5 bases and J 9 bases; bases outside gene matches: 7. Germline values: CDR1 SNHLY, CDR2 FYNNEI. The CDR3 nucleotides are TGTGCCAGCAGTAAGGACAGGGGGGAGAGGCCCCAGCATTTT. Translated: CASSKDRGERPQHF.

This CDR3 is CASSPYTWANVLTF. The CDR3 DNA sequence: TGTGCCAGCAGCCCGTATACATGGGCCAACGTCCTGACTTTC. The rearrangement uses TRBV11-1 and TRBJ2-6; D call uncertain. Germline CDR1 reads SGHAT; CDR2 reads FQDESV (reference sequence). Trimming took 5 bases from V and 5 from J, leaving 10 bases between them. There are 14 residues in the CDR3. The full variable domain, completed using reference TRBV11-1 and TRBJ2-6, is EAEVAQSPRYKITEKSQAVAFWCDPISGHATLYWYRQILGQGPELLVQFQDESVVDDSQLPKDRFSAERLKGVDSTLKIQPAELGDSAMYLCASSPYTWANVLTFGAGSRLTVL.

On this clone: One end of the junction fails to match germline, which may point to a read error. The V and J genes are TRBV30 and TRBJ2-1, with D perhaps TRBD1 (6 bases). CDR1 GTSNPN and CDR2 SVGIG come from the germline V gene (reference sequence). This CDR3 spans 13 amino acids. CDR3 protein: CAWSDRVSLGGIF. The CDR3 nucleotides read TGTGCCTGGAGTGACAGGGTCTCCTTGGGTGGGATCTTC.

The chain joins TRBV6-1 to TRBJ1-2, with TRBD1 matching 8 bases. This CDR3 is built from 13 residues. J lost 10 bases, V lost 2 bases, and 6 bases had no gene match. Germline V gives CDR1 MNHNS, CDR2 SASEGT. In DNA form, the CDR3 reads TGTGCCAGCAGTGAAATAGGACAGGGTGCCTACACCTTC. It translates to CASSEIGQGAYTF.

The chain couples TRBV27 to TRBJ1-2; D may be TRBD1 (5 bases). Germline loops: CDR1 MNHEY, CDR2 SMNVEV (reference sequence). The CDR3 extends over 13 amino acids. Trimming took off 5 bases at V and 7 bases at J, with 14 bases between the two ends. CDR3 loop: CASSRGAIGGYTF. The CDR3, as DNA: TGTGCCAGCAGTCGCGGGGCAATCGGTGGCTACACCTTC.

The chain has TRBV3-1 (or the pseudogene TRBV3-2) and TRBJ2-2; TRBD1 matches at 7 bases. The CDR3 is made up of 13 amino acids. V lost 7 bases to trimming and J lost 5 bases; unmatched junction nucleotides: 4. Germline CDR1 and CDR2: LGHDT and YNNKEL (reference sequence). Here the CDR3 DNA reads TGTGCCAGCACCCCCAGGGGGACCGGGGAGCTGTTTTTT. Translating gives CASTPRGTGELFF.

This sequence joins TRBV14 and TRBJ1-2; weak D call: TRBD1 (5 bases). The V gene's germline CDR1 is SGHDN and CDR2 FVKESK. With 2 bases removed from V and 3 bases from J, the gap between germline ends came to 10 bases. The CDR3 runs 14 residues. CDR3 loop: CASSQPGFDYGYTF. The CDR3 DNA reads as TGTGCCAGCAGCCAACCAGGGTTCGACTATGGCTACACCTTC.

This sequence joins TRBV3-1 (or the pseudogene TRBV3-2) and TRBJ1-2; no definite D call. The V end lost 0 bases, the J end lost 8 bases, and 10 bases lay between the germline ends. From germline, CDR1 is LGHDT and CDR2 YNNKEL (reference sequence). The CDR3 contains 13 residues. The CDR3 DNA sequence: TGTGCCAGCAGCCAAGAGAGGGCGAAAGGCTACACCTTC. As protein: CASSQERAKGYTF.

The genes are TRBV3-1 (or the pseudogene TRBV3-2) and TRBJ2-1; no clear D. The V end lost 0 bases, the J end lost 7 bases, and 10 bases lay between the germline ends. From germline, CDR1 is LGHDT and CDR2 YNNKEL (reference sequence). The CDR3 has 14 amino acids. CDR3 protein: CASSQDFVGNEQFF. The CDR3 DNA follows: TGTGCCAGCAGCCAAGATTTCGTCGGGAATGAGCAGTTCTTC.

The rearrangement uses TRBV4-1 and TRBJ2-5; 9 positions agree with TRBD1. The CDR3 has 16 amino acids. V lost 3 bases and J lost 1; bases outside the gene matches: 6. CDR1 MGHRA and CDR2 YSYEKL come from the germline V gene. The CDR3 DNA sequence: TGCGCCAGCAGCCACCCGGGACAGGGTTCCCAAGAGACCCAGTACTTC. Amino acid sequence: CASSHPGQGSQETQYF.

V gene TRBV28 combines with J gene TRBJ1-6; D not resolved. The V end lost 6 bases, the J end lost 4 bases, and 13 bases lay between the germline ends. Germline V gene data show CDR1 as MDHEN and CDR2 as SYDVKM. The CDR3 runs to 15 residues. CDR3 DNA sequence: TGTGCCAGCAGGGGCCCCGCAGCTTATAATTCACCCCTCCACTTT. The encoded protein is CASRGPAAYNSPLHF.

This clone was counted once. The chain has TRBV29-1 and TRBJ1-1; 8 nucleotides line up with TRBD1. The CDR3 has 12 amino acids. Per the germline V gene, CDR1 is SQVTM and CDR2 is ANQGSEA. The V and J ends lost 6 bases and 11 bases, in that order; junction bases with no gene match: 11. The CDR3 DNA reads TGCAGCGTAAAGGACAGGGAAGGATGGGCTTTCTTT. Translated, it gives CSVKDREGWAFF.

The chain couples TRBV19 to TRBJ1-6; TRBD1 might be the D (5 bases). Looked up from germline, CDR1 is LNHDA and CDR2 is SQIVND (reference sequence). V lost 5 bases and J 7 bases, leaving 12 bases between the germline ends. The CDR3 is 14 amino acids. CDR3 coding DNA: TGTGCCAGTAGTCGGGGGATAAGGAATTCACCCCTCCACTTT. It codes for CASSRGIRNSPLHF.

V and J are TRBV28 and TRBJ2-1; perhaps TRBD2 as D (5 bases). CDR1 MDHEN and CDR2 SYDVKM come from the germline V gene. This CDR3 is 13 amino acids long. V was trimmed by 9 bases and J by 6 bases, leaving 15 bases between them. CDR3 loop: CASKQRGFNEQFF. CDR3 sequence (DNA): TGTGCCAGTAAACAACGGGGATTCAATGAGCAGTTCTTC.

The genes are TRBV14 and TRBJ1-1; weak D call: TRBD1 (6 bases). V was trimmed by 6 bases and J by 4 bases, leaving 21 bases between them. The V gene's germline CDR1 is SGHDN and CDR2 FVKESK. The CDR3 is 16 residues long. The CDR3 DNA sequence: TGTGCCAGCAGTAATCCACAGGGCAAAAAGGGCACTGAAGCTTTCTTT. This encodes CASSNPQGKKGTEAFF.

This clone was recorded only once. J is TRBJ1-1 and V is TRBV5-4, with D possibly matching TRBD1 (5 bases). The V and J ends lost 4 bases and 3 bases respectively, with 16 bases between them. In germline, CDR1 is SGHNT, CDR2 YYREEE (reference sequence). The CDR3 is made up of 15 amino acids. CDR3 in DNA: TGTGCCAGCAGCAGTCGAGGGTGGGGGGACACTGAAGCTTTCTTT. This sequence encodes CASSSRGWGDTEAFF.

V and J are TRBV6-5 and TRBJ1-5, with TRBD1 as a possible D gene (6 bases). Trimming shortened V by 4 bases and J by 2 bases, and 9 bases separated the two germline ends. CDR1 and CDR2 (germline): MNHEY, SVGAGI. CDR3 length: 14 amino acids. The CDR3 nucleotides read TGTGCCAGCAGTTTAGGGGGGGGCAATCAGCCCCAGCATTTT. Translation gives CASSLGGGNQPQHF.

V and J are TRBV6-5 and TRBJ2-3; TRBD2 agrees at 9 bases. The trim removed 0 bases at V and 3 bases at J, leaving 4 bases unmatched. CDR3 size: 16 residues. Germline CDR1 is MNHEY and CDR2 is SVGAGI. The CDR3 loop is CASSYSMLAGTDTQYF. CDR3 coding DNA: TGTGCCAGCAGTTACTCGATGCTAGCGGGGACAGATACGCAGTATTTT.

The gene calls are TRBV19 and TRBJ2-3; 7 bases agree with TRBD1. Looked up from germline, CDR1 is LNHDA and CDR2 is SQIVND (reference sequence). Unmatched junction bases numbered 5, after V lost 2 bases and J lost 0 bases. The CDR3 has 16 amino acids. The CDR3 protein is CASSITGAASTDTQYF. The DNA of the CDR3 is TGTGCCAGTAGTATAACAGGGGCAGCTAGCACAGATACGCAGTATTTT.

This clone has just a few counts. The CDR3 DNA reads TGTGCCAGCTCACCTGACAGGTCGGAGGAGTACTTC. Its translation is CASSPDRSEEYF. J is TRBJ2-7 and V is TRBV18; perhaps TRBD1 as D (6 bases). Trimming stripped 3 bases from V and 11 bases from J, with 14 bases between. The germline V gene encodes CDR1 KGHSH and CDR2 LQKENI. The CDR3 loop spans 12 amino acids.

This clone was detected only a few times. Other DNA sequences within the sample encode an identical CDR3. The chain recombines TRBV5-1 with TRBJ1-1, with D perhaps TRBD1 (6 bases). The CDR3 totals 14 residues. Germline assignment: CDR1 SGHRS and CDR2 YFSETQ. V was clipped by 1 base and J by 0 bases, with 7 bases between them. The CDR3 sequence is CASSLTGMNTEAFF. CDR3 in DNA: TGCGCCAGCAGCTTGACAGGGATGAACACTGAAGCTTTCTTT.

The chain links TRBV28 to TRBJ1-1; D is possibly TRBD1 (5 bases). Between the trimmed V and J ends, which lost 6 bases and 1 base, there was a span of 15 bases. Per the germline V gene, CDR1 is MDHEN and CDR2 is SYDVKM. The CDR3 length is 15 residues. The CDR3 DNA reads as TGTGCCAGCAGCACCCCCGGGGGGGGGAACACTGAAGCTTTCTTT. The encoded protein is CASSTPGGGNTEAFF.

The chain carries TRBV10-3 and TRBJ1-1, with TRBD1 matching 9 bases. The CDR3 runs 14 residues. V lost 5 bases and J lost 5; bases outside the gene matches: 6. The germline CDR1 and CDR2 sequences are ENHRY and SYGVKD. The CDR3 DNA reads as TGTGCCATCAGTCGGGGACAGGGAAGAACTGAAGCTTTCTTT. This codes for CAISRGQGRTEAFF.

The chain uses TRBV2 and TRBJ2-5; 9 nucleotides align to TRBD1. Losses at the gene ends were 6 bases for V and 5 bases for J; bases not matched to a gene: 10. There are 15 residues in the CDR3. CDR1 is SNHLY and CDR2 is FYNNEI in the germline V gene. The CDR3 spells CASSPQGAPGETQYF. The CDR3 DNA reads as TGTGCCAGCAGCCCACAGGGGGCGCCGGGGGAGACCCAGTACTTC.

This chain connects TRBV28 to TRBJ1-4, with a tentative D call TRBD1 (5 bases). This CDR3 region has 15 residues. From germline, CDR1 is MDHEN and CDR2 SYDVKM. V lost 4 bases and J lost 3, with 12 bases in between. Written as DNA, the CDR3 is TGTGCCAGCAGTTCGCAGGGATGGGCTAATGAAAAACTGTTTTTT. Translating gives CASSSQGWANEKLFF.

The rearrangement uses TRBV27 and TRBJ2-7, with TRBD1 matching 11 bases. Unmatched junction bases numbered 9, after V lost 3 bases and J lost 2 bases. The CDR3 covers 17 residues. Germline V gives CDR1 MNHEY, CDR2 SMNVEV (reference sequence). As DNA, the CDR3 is TGTGCCAGCAGTTTTATTCCTCCGGGACAGGGGGCCTACGAGCAGTACTTC. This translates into CASSFIPPGQGAYEQYF.

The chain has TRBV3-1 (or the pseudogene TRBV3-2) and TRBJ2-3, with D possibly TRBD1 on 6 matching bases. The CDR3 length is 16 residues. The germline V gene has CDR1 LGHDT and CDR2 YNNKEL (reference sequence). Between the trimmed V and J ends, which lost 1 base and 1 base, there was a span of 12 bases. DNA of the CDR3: TGTGCCAGCAGCCAAGCTCGACAGGTCCGCACAGATACGCAGTATTTT. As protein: CASSQARQVRTDTQYF.

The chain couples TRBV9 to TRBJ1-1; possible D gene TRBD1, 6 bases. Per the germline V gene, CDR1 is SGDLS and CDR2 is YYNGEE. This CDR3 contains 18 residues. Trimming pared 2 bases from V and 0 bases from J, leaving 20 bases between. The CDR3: CASSVLVDYRDVNTEAFF. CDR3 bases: TGTGCCAGCAGCGTCCTAGTTGACTACAGGGACGTGAACACTGAAGCTTTCTTT.

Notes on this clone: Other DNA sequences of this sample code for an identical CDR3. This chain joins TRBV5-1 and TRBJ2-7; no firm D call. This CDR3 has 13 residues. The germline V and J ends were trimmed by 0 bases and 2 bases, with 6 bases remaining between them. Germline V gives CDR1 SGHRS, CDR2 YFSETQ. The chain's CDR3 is CASSLGGTYEQYF. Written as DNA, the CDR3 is TGCGCCAGCAGCTTGGGCGGTACCTACGAGCAGTACTTC.

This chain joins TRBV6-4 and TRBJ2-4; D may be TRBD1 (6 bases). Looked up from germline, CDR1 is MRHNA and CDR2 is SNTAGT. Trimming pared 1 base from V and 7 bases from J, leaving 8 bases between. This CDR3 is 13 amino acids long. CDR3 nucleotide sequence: TGTGCCAGCAGTGACTTTGGGGGCAACATTCAGTACTTC. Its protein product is CASSDFGGNIQYF.

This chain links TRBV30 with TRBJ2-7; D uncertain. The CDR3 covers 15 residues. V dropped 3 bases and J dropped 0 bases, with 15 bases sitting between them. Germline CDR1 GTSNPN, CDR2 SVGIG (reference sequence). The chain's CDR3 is CAWSGTEKSSYEQYF. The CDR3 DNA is TGTGCCTGGAGCGGTACGGAGAAGTCCTCCTACGAGCAGTACTTC.

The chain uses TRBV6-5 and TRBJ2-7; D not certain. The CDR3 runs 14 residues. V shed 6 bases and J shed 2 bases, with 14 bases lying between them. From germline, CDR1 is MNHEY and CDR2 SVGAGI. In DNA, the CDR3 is TGTGCCAGCAGCAGACAAAAACCCCCCTACGAGCAGTACTTC. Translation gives CASSRQKPPYEQYF.